This TCR beta chain was captured in a study of CD8 T cells in ankylosing spondylitis. This clonotype has just a few counts. The antigen remains unidentified. The CDR3 contains 15 residues. The germline CDR1 and CDR2 sequences are MNHNS and SASEGT. V was clipped by 6 bases and J by 2 bases; unmatched bases: 6. General study points: Seven to nine highly homologous variants formed a TCR beta motif that appeared characteristic of ankylosing spondylitis blood. Significant enrichment of disease-linked clones was reported in matched ankylosing spondylitis synovial fluid.

Libraries for TCR beta were made by quantitative 5'-RACE with molecular barcodes. A single record per CDR3 protein comes from TCRdb applying MiXCR to the 5' RACE reads. The sample gives more than 600,000 distinct CDR3 sequences, around 19% of which show up once; 15% to 20% is in the top ten. The source is a male donor with ankylosing spondylitis. Input material: blood, either unsorted or a sorted T cell fraction (not recorded which). The chain links TRBV6-1 to TRBJ2-1, with 8 bases matching TRBD1. CDR3 coding DNA: TGTGCCAGCAGGAAGGACAGGGCGGCCTACAATGAGCAGTTCTTC. Translated, it gives CASRKDRAAYNEQFF.